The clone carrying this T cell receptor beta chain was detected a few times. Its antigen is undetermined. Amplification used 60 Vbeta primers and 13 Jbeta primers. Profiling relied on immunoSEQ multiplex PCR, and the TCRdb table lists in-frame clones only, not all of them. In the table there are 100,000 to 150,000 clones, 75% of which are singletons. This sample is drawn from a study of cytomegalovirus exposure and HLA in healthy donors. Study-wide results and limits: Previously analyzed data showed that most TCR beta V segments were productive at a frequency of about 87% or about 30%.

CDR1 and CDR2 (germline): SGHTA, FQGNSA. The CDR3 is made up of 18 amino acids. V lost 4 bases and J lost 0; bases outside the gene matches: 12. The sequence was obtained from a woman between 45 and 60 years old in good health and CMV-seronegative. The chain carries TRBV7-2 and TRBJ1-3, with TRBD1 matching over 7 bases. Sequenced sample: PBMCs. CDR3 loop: CASSWTGQTFSSGNTIYF. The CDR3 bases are TGTGCCAGCAGCTGGACGGGACAGACGTTTAGCTCTGGAAACACCATATATTTT.